Shown below are 17 T cell receptor beta chains from a single sample sequenced in a study of blood T cell repertoires in COVID-19. Only in-frame clones appear in the TCRdb table, and some are missing; sequencing was by immunoSEQ multiplex PCR. The sample has under 200,000 clones, under 85% seen once. The sample taken for sequencing was peripheral blood. The receptors originated from an older man who had recovered from COVID-19.

The rearrangement joins TRBV10-2 to TRBJ2-7; the match to TRBD2 covers 7 bases. V shed 8 bases, J shed 6 bases, and the junction held 10 bases outside the gene matches. This CDR3 region has 13 residues. In germline, CDR1 is WSHSY, CDR2 SAAADI. This chain's CDR3 is CASREEGRGEQYF. In nucleotides, the CDR3 is TGCGCCAGCCGGGAAGAAGGGAGGGGCGAGCAGTACTTC.

The rearrangement joins TRBV11-2 to TRBJ2-7, with 9 bases lining up with TRBD1. J gave up 3 bases and V 4 bases, and 7 bases lay outside the gene matches. The CDR3 runs 15 residues. Germline lookup yields CDR1 SGHAT and CDR2 FQNNGV. CDR3 DNA sequence: TGTGCCAGCAGCTCGGGACAGGGCGGGCACTACGAGCAGTACTTC. Encoded protein: CASSSGQGGHYEQYF.

In DNA, the CDR3 is TGTGCCAGCAGAAGGACAGGTTTCATGGATACGCAGTATTTT. Translating gives CASRRTGFMDTQYF. The chain carries TRBV6-5 and TRBJ2-3; 7 positions agree with TRBD1. Germline trimming cut 6 bases from V and 6 bases from J; bases unmatched to any gene: 9. The CDR3 is 14 amino acids. The germline V gene has CDR1 MNHEY and CDR2 SVGAGI.

V gene TRBV3-1 (or the pseudogene TRBV3-2) combines with J gene TRBJ2-3; D perhaps matches TRBD2 (5 bases). Germline V lookup: CDR1 LGHDT, CDR2 YNNKEL (reference sequence). Trimming shortened V by 3 bases and J by 3 bases, and 16 bases separated the two germline ends. The CDR3 is 16 amino acids. CDR3 protein: CASSHPAPRRTDTQYF. The DNA for the CDR3 is TGTGCCAGCAGCCATCCAGCGCCGAGGAGGACAGATACGCAGTATTTT.

V and J are TRBV3-1 (or the pseudogene TRBV3-2) and TRBJ2-1, with 10 bases matching TRBD2. After removal of 0 bases from V and 10 bases from J, the junction contained 6 bases not matched to a gene. CDR1 and CDR2 from the germline V gene are LGHDT and YNNKEL (reference sequence). The CDR3 runs 15 residues. CDR3 protein: CASSQDAAGGREQFF. In DNA, the CDR3 is TGTGCCAGCAGCCAAGATGCAGCGGGAGGGCGGGAGCAGTTCTTC.

In the case of this clone: The junction differs from germline at one of its ends, possibly a read error. V and J are TRBV18 and TRBJ2-1; the match to TRBD2 covers 7 bases. The CDR3 runs to 12 residues. Germline V gene lookup returns CDR1 KGHSH and CDR2 LQKENI. This CDR3 reads CASSPERDYWLF. The CDR3 bases are TGTGCCAGCTCACCGGAAAGGGACTACTGGCTCTTC. The entire variable domain, with the rest obtained from reference TRBV18 and TRBJ2-1, is as follows: NAGVMQNPRHLVRRRGQEARLRCSPMKGHSHVYWYRQLPEEGLKFMVYLQKENIIDESGMPKERFSAEFPKEGPSILRIQQVVRGDSAAYFCASSPERDYWLFGPGTRLTVL.

This chain uses TRBV6-5 with TRBJ2-4; weak D call: TRBD1 (5 bases). The CDR3 covers 14 residues. V was clipped by 7 bases and J by 3 bases, with 13 bases between them. The germline V gene has CDR1 MNHEY and CDR2 SVGAGI. In nucleotides, the CDR3 is TGTGCCAGCACCCCTGCAGGGTTCAAAAACATTCAGTACTTC. This encodes CASTPAGFKNIQYF.

Note on this clone: At one end the junction does not follow the germline gene, possibly because of a read error. The V gene is TRBV28, the J gene TRBJ2-5; TRBD2 agrees at 14 bases. The CDR3 has 13 residues. Germline V gene sequence: CDR1 MDHEN, CDR2 SYDVKM. DNA for the CDR3: TGTGCCAGCAGCATGACTAGCGGGAGGGAAACTGACTTC. Its translation: CASSMTSGRETDF.

This clone appeared a few times. The CDR3 loop reads CASRLGGHSNQPQHF. The CDR3 nucleotides are TGTGCCAGCAGGTTAGGGGGACATAGCAATCAGCCCCAGCATTTT. The genes are TRBV6-5 and TRBJ1-5; perhaps TRBD1 as D (6 bases). The length of the CDR3 is 15 residues. Per germline, CDR1 MNHEY and CDR2 SVGAGI. V was clipped by 6 bases and J by 0 bases, with 12 bases between them.

The V call is TRBV3-1 (or the pseudogene TRBV3-2), the J call TRBJ2-1; TRBD2 aligns across 14 bases. In germline, CDR1 is LGHDT, CDR2 YNNKEL (reference sequence). Trimming took 4 bases from V and 9 from J; bases not matched to a gene: 5. This CDR3 is built from 15 residues. The CDR3 protein is CASSPGLAGASEQFF. The CDR3 DNA is TGTGCCAGCAGCCCGGGACTAGCGGGAGCCTCTGAGCAGTTCTTC.

J is TRBJ2-1 and V is TRBV7-2, with D hard to call. Trimming cost V 5 bases and J 1 base, with 12 bases left between them. Germline V gene data show CDR1 as SGHTA and CDR2 as FQGNSA. This CDR3 is built from 15 residues. CDR3 protein: CASSRVVQSYNEQFF. CDR3 sequence (DNA): TGTGCCAGCAGCCGCGTAGTTCAATCCTACAATGAGCAGTTCTTC.

V and J are TRBV4-1 and TRBJ1-4, with no clear D. CDR1 and CDR2 from the germline V gene are MGHRA and YSYEKL. V was pared by 3 bases and J by 0 bases, with 11 bases between. CDR3 size: 16 residues. The CDR3 loop reads CASSHDGGATNEKLFF. CDR3 sequence (DNA): TGCGCCAGCAGCCATGACGGCGGTGCAACTAATGAAAAACTGTTTTTT.

V is TRBV6-1 and J is TRBJ2-3; maybe TRBD1 (6 bases). Trimming pared 2 bases from V and 2 bases from J, leaving 14 bases between. The CDR3 consists of 16 residues. The germline V gene has CDR1 MNHNS and CDR2 SASEGT. The DNA of the CDR3 is TGTGCCAGCAGTGAAAAGATAGGACAGTTCACAGATACGCAGTATTTT. Encoded protein: CASSEKIGQFTDTQYF.

V usage is TRBV24-1 and J usage is TRBJ1-1, with a possible D match to TRBD1 (6 bases). CDR1 and CDR2 from the germline V gene are KGHDR and SFDVKD. The CDR3 runs 14 residues. Trimming took 5 bases from V and 0 from J, leaving 9 bases between them. Here the CDR3 reads CATSAAGVNTEAFF. The CDR3 DNA is TGTGCCACCAGTGCGGCAGGGGTGAACACTGAAGCTTTCTTT.

The chain recombines TRBV7-2 with TRBJ1-5; 7 nucleotides line up with TRBD1. The CDR3 has 15 amino acids. Losses at the gene ends were 2 bases for V and 4 bases for J; bases not matched to a gene: 5. Germline V gene lookup returns CDR1 SGHTA and CDR2 FQGNSA. CDR3 amino acids: CASSLSAGGNQPQHF. For the CDR3, the DNA is TGTGCCAGCAGCTTATCGGCAGGGGGAAATCAGCCCCAGCATTTT.

This clone has just one count. The V call is TRBV27, the J call TRBJ1-1; a possible D gene is TRBD1 (5 bases). The germline gives CDR1 MNHEY, CDR2 SMNVEV (reference sequence). The V end lost 9 bases, the J end lost 4 bases, and 18 bases lay between the germline ends. The CDR3 has 14 residues. CDR3 DNA: TGTGCCAGGCCCAGGGATTGGGAACGCACTGAAGCTTTCTTT. As protein: CARPRDWERTEAFF.

Only one count was recorded for this clone. The J gene is TRBJ2-3, the V gene TRBV6-1; the D gene is possibly TRBD1 (6 bases). Per germline, CDR1 MNHNS and CDR2 SASEGT. This CDR3 has 13 amino acids. Trimming shortened V by 0 bases and J by 8 bases, and 9 bases separated the two germline ends. DNA for the CDR3: TGTGCCAGCAGTGAAGCCCCCAGGGGTACGCAGTATTTT. Protein product: CASSEAPRGTQYF.